The source of this TCR beta chain is a study of blood T cells in healthy people across ages. Study background: Per two T cells, about one barcoded beta molecule was captured through template switching. Study results and limitations: Relative to aged donors, long-lived donors carried more naive CD4+ cells and displayed higher diversity. Estimates based on one million T cells were treated as lower bounds.

This clonotype was recorded only once. Its antigen remains unidentified. Trimming took off 6 bases at V and 11 bases at J, with 22 bases between the two ends. CDR3 length equals 14 residues. The second PCR ran roughly 6 to 11 cycles with a sample-barcoded 5' primer and J-beta primers. In TCRdb, the 5' RACE reads were re-called with MiXCR into one record per CDR3 protein. Of about 830,000 distinct CDR3 sequences in the sample, roughly 60% were seen once. Collection of roughly 10 milliliters of peripheral blood was performed for each donor. The sequencing input was blood. The sequence was collected from a young man in good health. The chain couples TRBV12-3 or TRBV12-4 to TRBJ1-1; TRBD1 might be the D (6 bases). CDR3 bases: TGTGCCAGCAGGGCAACAGGGAATCCCCCGGAGGCTTTCTTT. It encodes CASRATGNPPEAFF.